The 13 T cell receptor beta chains given below trace back to one sample, sequenced in a study of neurological immune-mediated disorders. TCRdb re-derived calls from the 5' RACE reads in MiXCR, one entry per CDR3 protein. Of 25,000 to 35,000 distinct CDR3 sequences in the sample, 12% are singletons; the top ten hold less than 9.5%. Sequencing input: PBMCs. These TCRs come from a man between 60 and 75 years old in good health.

On this clonotype: Its ends do not fully match the called genes, so a read error is possible. The CDR3 loop reads CAISSEGQGAYNEQLF. The CDR3 DNA is TGTGCCATCAGCAGCGAGGGACAGGGTGCCTACAATGAGCAGCTCTTC. The chain couples TRBV15 to TRBJ2-1; TRBD1 matches 9 bases. CDR1 is LNHNV, CDR2 YYDKDF, per germline (reference sequence). The CDR3 sequence is 16 residues long.

The table lists this clonotype with many counts. V is TRBV9 and J is TRBJ2-5; D unresolved. The CDR3 extends over 15 amino acids. Germline V CDR1 and CDR2: SGDLS, YYNGEE. V lost 0 bases, J lost 2 bases, and 11 bases lay in between. The CDR3 is CASSVDERRQETQYF. The CDR3 region has the DNA TGTGCCAGCAGCGTAGACGAACGCCGGCAAGAGACCCAGTACTTC.

In its sample, this clonotype was seen a few times. The V gene is TRBV20-1, the J gene TRBJ1-2, with 8 bases aligning to TRBD1. The V segment lost 0 bases and the J segment 7 bases; nucleotides outside the gene matches: 13. The CDR3 spans 16 residues. Germline assignment: CDR1 DFQATT and CDR2 SNEGSKA (reference sequence). The CDR3 protein is CSAREAGTGDICGYTF. CDR3 in DNA: TGCAGTGCTAGAGAGGCCGGGACAGGCGATATCTGTGGCTACACCTTC.

The rearrangement uses TRBV3-1 and TRBJ2-3, with 7 bases identical to TRBD2. The CDR3 contains 16 residues. V was pared by 4 bases and J by 8 bases, with 15 bases of the junction left unmatched. Germline V lookup: CDR1 LGHDT, CDR2 YNNKEL (reference sequence). CDR3 region: CASSRSTGGLSGTQYF. The CDR3 bases are TGTGCCAGCAGCCGAAGCACGGGGGGATTGAGTGGTACGCAGTATTTT.

This clonotype has a count of ten or more. The V call is TRBV27, the J call TRBJ2-7, with TRBD1 identical over 8 bases. Germline lookup yields CDR1 MNHEY and CDR2 SMNVEV (reference sequence). Trimming took 2 bases from V and 8 from J; bases not matched to a gene: 5. This CDR3 is built from 13 residues. The CDR3 DNA reads as TGTGCCAGCAGTTTACGACAGGGGTTGCAGCAGTACTTC. Translated, it gives CASSLRQGLQQYF.

This clonotype was recorded many times. CDR3 in amino acids: CASSFTTEAFF. The CDR3 region has the DNA TGTGCCAGCAGTTTTACCACTGAAGCTTTCTTT. The chain couples TRBV25-1 to TRBJ1-1; the D is unclear. The CDR3 sequence is 11 residues long. V dropped 5 bases and J dropped 4 bases, with 5 bases sitting between them. CDR1 is MGHDK and CDR2 is SYGVNS in the germline V gene.

This clonotype was seen ten or more times. The chain joins TRBV7-2 to TRBJ2-7, with D possibly TRBD1 on 6 matching bases. Germline CDR1 reads SGHTA; CDR2 reads FQGNSA. The CDR3 has 14 residues. Trimming shortened V by 1 base and J by 7 bases, and 14 bases separated the two germline ends. This chain's CDR3 is CASSLVPRGREQYF. CDR3 in DNA: TGTGCCAGCAGCTTAGTTCCCAGGGGAAGGGAGCAGTACTTC. The full variable domain, its missing parts supplied by reference TRBV7-2 and TRBJ2-7, is GAGVSQSPSNKVTEKGKDVELRCDPISGHTALYWYRQSLGQGLEFLIYFQGNSAPDKSGLPSDRFSAERTGGSVSTLTIQRTQQEDSAVYLCASSLVPRGREQYFGPGTRLTVT.

This clonotype appeared many times. This chain uses TRBV27 with TRBJ2-5; 9 bases are shared with TRBD2. In germline, CDR1 is MNHEY, CDR2 SMNVEV (reference sequence). Trimming removed 6 bases from V and 1 base from J; junction bases left unmatched: 3. The CDR3 has 14 residues. CDR3 sequence reads: CASRTLAGQETQYF. The CDR3 bases are TGTGCCAGCAGAACACTAGCGGGCCAAGAGACCCAGTACTTC.

In this sample, this clonotype turned up many times. V gene TRBV3-1 combines with J gene TRBJ1-2, with 7 bases lining up with TRBD1. Trimming took 3 bases from V and 0 from J; bases not matched to a gene: 4. CDR3 length: 15 amino acids. CDR1 LGHDT and CDR2 YNNKEL come from the germline V gene (reference sequence). DNA of the CDR3: TGTGCCAGCAGCCACTGGGACAGCGCTAACTATGGCTACACCTTC. Amino acids: CASSHWDSANYGYTF. The full variable domain, with the rest looked up from reference TRBV3-1 and TRBJ1-2, is DTAVSQTPKYLVTQMGNDKSIKCEQNLGHDTMYWYKQDSKKFLKIMFSYNNKELIINETVPNRFSPKSPDKAHLNLHINSLELGDSAVYFCASSHWDSANYGYTFGSGTRLTVV.

This clonotype appeared many times. V gene TRBV10-3 combines with J gene TRBJ2-7; D gene unclear. The V and J ends lost 2 bases and 3 bases respectively, with 5 bases between them. The V gene's germline CDR1 is ENHRY and CDR2 SYGVKD. CDR3 length: 12 residues. DNA for the CDR3: TGTGCCATCAGTGAGGTAGACTACGAGCAGTACTTC. Amino acids: CAISEVDYEQYF.

By share, this clonotype counts as medium-sized. CDR3 loop: CASSGTGAEETQYF. In DNA form, the CDR3 reads TGCGCCAGCAGCGGGACAGGGGCGGAAGAGACCCAGTACTTC. The V call is TRBV5-1, the J call TRBJ2-5, with 10 bases identical to TRBD1. The germline gives CDR1 SGHRS, CDR2 YFSETQ. V lost 4 bases, J lost 3 bases, and 3 bases stayed unmatched. This CDR3 region has 14 residues.

There are many counts of this clonotype. The CDR3 region is CSARALRGEFYGYTF. The CDR3, as DNA: TGCAGTGCAAGGGCTTTGAGAGGGGAGTTCTATGGCTACACCTTC. V usage is TRBV20-1 and J usage is TRBJ1-2; weak D call: TRBD1 (5 bases). Germline CDR1 is DFQATT and CDR2 is SNEGSKA (reference sequence). Trimming took off 6 bases at V and 4 bases at J, with 21 bases between the two ends. This CDR3 has 15 residues.

This clonotype was counted ten times or more. This rearrangement joins TRBV7-9 to TRBJ1-6; tentative D call: TRBD1 (5 bases). V gave up 5 bases and J gave up 10 bases, with 15 bases separating them. Germline CDR1 SEHNR, CDR2 FQNEAQ (reference sequence). CDR3 length equals 14 residues. This CDR3 is CASSPGTLRSPLHF. The CDR3 nucleotides read TGTGCCAGCAGCCCAGGGACGCTGAGATCACCCCTCCACTTT.